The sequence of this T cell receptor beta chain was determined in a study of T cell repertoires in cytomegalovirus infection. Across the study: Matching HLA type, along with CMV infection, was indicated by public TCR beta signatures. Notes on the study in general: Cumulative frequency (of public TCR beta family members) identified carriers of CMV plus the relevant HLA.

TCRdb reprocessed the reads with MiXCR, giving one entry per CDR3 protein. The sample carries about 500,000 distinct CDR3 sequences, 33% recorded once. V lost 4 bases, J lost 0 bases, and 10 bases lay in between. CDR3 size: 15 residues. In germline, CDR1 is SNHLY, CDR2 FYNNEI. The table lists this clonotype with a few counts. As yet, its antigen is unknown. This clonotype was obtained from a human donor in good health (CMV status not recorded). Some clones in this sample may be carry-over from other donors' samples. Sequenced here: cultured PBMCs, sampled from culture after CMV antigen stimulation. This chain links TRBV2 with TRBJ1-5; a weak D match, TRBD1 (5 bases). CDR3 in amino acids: CASSAAGYSNQPQHF. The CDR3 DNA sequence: TGTGCCAGCAGTGCCGCAGGGTATAGCAATCAGCCCCAGCATTTT.